These 18 T cell receptor beta chains were all obtained from the same sample, sequenced in a study of OX40 agonist ivuxolimab in advanced cancers. TCRdb keeps only in-frame clones here, not all; method: immunoSEQ multiplex PCR. The table has about 80,000 clones, 85% to 90% seen once; the top ten hold 10% to 15%. The source material was CD4+ or CD8+ T cells sorted from blood, sampled in a trial of the OX40 agonist ivuxolimab. The receptors come from an adult with an advanced solid tumor such as melanoma, head and neck, liver or kidney cancer.

The chain couples TRBV7-9 to TRBJ2-7; 7 bases fit TRBD2. This CDR3 comprises 16 residues. Germline V CDR1 and CDR2: SEHNR, FQNEAQ (reference sequence). J lost 2 bases, V lost 0 bases, and 7 bases had no gene match. This chain's CDR3 is CASSLAEGGTTYEQYF. The CDR3 bases are TGTGCCAGCAGCTTAGCTGAGGGAGGGACTACCTACGAGCAGTACTTC.

The chain couples TRBV9 to TRBJ1-2; D might be TRBD1 (5 bases). V lost 2 bases and J 6 bases, leaving 17 bases between the germline ends. The germline V gene has CDR1 SGDLS and CDR2 YYNGEE. The CDR3 extends over 15 amino acids. The CDR3 region has the DNA TGTGCCAGCAGCGTTGGGGCGGGTCTAGGTCATGGCTACACCTTC. It codes for CASSVGAGLGHGYTF. The whole variable domain, remainder taken from reference TRBV9 and TRBJ1-2, is DSGVTQTPKHLITATGQRVTLRCSPRSGDLSVYWYQQSLDQGLQFLIQYYNGEERAKGNILERFSAQQFPDLHSELNLSSLELGDSALYFCASSVGAGLGHGYTFGSGTRLTVV.

Turning to this clone: The DNA is left out, because the CDR3 cannot be placed on it with certainty; the CDR3 is given as TCRdb lists it. The genes are TRBV21-1 and TRBJ2-5. TRBV21-1 is an annotated pseudogene. The CDR3 adds up to 15 amino acids, both ends counted. CDR3 sequence reads: CASSKVGRGAETQYF.

The rearrangement links TRBV28 to TRBJ2-1, with no clear D. CDR1 is MDHEN, CDR2 SYDVKM, per germline. The CDR3 length is 17 residues. V lost 7 bases and J lost 3, with 22 bases in between. The CDR3 nucleotides are TGTGCCAGCACCCCCGGATGGTCAGTTGTCCTCTACAATGAGCAGTTCTTC. Its translation: CASTPGWSVVLYNEQFF.

This chain uses TRBV11-2 with TRBJ1-3; D possibly corresponds to TRBD1 (5 bases). The germline V gene has CDR1 SGHAT and CDR2 FQNNGV. V lost 5 bases, J lost 2 bases, and 13 bases lay in between. The CDR3 consists of 15 residues. The CDR3 DNA follows: TGTGCCAGCAGCCCACAGGTCTTAGCTGGAAACACCATATATTTT. As protein: CASSPQVLAGNTIYF.

The CDR3 DNA reads as TGTGCCAGCAGCGTAGCGAAGGGGCCGAACACTGAAGCTTTCTTT. Protein product: CASSVAKGPNTEAFF. The chain is built from TRBV9 and TRBJ1-1, with TRBD1 as a possible D gene (5 bases). CDR3 size: 15 residues. Trimming left V 0 bases short and J 1 base short, with 10 bases between. The germline V gene has CDR1 SGDLS and CDR2 YYNGEE.

The V call is TRBV19, the J call TRBJ2-7; TRBD1 aligns across 9 bases. Losses at the gene ends were 3 bases for V and 3 bases for J; bases not matched to a gene: 6. The CDR3 extends over 15 amino acids. From germline, CDR1 is LNHDA and CDR2 SQIVND (reference sequence). The CDR3 reads CASSILGQGRYEQYF. The CDR3 DNA sequence: TGTGCCAGTAGTATTTTGGGACAGGGTCGCTACGAGCAGTACTTC.

The genes are TRBV19 and TRBJ2-7; D is undetermined. The CDR3 is made up of 12 amino acids. Trimming took off 10 bases at V and 3 bases at J, with 13 bases between the two ends. Germline-derived CDR1 and CDR2 are LNHDA and SQIVND (reference sequence). The CDR3: CATVGPLYEQYF. The CDR3 nucleotides read TGTGCCACTGTTGGGCCCCTCTACGAGCAGTACTTC.

The chain is built from TRBV15 and TRBJ2-1, with no clear D. Germline-derived CDR1 and CDR2 are LNHNV and YYDKDF (reference sequence). The CDR3 runs to 13 residues. Trimming took off 1 base at V and 6 bases at J, with 7 bases between the two ends. CDR3 region: CATSRASFNEQFF. DNA for the CDR3: TGTGCCACCAGCAGAGCCAGCTTCAATGAGCAGTTCTTC.

The chain couples TRBV6-5 to TRBJ1-4; the match to TRBD1 covers 7 bases. The J segment lost 10 bases and the V segment lost 5 bases, leaving 10 bases of the junction unmatched. This CDR3 is built from 14 residues. Germline V lookup: CDR1 MNHEY, CDR2 SVGAGI. The CDR3 loop reads CASSTDRAAAKLFF. The DNA for the CDR3 is TGTGCCAGCAGTACCGACAGGGCTGCAGCAAAACTGTTTTTT.

The V call is TRBV27, the J call TRBJ2-5; no clear D gene. The assigned J gene may be wrong: the sequence end matches TRBJ2-7 better. This CDR3 contains 13 residues. Germline V gene lookup returns CDR1 MNHEY and CDR2 SMNVEV (reference sequence). The DNA of the CDR3 is TGTGCCAGCAGCCCCCATGCCTTCGCCGAGCAGTACTTC. Its protein is CASSPHAFAEQYF.

The chain combines TRBV7-9 with TRBJ2-7; 12 bases fit TRBD1. The V gene's germline CDR1 is SEHNR and CDR2 FQNEAQ (reference sequence). The V segment lost 4 bases and the J segment 5 bases; nucleotides outside the gene matches: 6. The CDR3 contains 15 residues. As DNA, the CDR3 is TGTGCCAGCAGCTCCGCCGGGACAGGGGGCCACGAGCAGTACTTC. Translating gives CASSSAGTGGHEQYF.

V usage is TRBV14 and J usage is TRBJ1-4; no reliable D call. V lost 1 base, J lost 2 bases, and 5 bases lay in between. Germline values: CDR1 SGHDN, CDR2 FVKESK. The CDR3 totals 14 residues. The DNA of the CDR3 is TGTGCCAGCAGCCAAGCCCGGACTAATGAAAAACTGTTTTTT. This encodes CASSQARTNEKLFF. The full variable domain, in which reference TRBV14 and TRBJ1-4 provide the parts outside the CDR3, is EAGVTQFPSHSVIEKGQTVTLRCDPISGHDNLYWYRRVMGKEIKFLLHFVKESKQDESGMPNNRFLAERTGGTYSTLKVQPAELEDSGVYFCASSQARTNEKLFFGSGTQLSVL.

J is TRBJ2-7 and V is TRBV2, with D perhaps assigned TRBD1 or TRBD2 (5 bases each). This CDR3 is 15 amino acids long. Germline assignment: CDR1 SNHLY and CDR2 FYNNEI. Trimming left V 0 bases short and J 1 base short, with 10 bases between. In DNA, the CDR3 is TGTGCCAGCAGTGAAGCGGGGGTAAGATCCTACGAGCAGTACTTC. Amino acid sequence: CASSEAGVRSYEQYF.

The chain carries TRBV6-5 and TRBJ2-1; 9 nucleotides match TRBD2. After removal of 6 bases from V and 8 bases from J, the junction contained 8 bases not matched to a gene. This CDR3 has 14 amino acids. The germline gives CDR1 MNHEY, CDR2 SVGAGI. The CDR3 DNA reads as TGTGCCAGCAGACGGGAGGTAGCGGGAGATGAGCAGTTCTTC. It is translated as CASRREVAGDEQFF.

The V and J genes are TRBV11-3 and TRBJ1-1; D gene unclear. CDR1 is SGHNT, CDR2 YENEEA, per germline. The CDR3 is 13 residues long. The germline V and J ends were trimmed by 2 bases and 5 bases, with 9 bases remaining between them. The CDR3 DNA reads TGTGCCAGCAGCTTAAATAGTCATACTGAAGCTTTCTTT. Protein product: CASSLNSHTEAFF.

This rearrangement joins TRBV28 to TRBJ1-5, with 10 bases lining up with TRBD1. Germline V lookup: CDR1 MDHEN, CDR2 SYDVKM. Trimming cost V 6 bases and J 4 bases; bases outside gene matches: 12. The CDR3 is made up of 17 amino acids. This CDR3 is CASSFPRDRGWNQPQHF. Written as DNA, the CDR3 is TGTGCCAGCAGCTTCCCCCGGGACAGGGGATGGAATCAGCCCCAGCATTTT.

The genes are TRBV5-1 and TRBJ1-2, with no clear D. V lost 7 bases, J lost 4 bases, and 14 bases lay in between. Germline-derived CDR1 and CDR2 are SGHRS and YFSETQ. This CDR3 is 13 amino acids long. For the CDR3, the DNA is TGCGCCAGCTCCCCCCCGGAGAGCTATGGCTACACCTTC. Its translation: CASSPPESYGYTF.